This T cell receptor beta chain derives from a study of T cell responses to AZD1222 COVID-19 vaccine. Turning to the study itself: Second-dose intervals near 4 or 12 weeks were combined. Study-wide results and caveats: Reportedly, nearly half of unique spike TCRs recognized epitopes outside B.1.351/B.1.1.7 mutations. The sample set comprised mostly white British donors with more females, and clonal diversity was possibly underestimated. Vaccination with two AZD1222 doses was followed by a rise in Spike-specific TCR breadth and depth.

The CDR3 contains 18 residues. The V gene lost 2 bases and the J gene lost 1 base, with 21 bases spanning the gap. Germline lookup yields CDR1 GTSNPN and CDR2 SVGIG (reference sequence). Libraries were prepared by immunoSEQ multiplex PCR; TCRdb keeps only in-frame clonotypes and omits some of them. The sample carries some 120,000 clones, approximately 85% recorded once. Note on this clone: Its antigen is unknown.

The TCR originated in an adult in good health. Source: peripheral blood, taken on day 0 of AZD1222 vaccination. The chain recombines TRBV30 with TRBJ1-5; D gene ambiguous. The CDR3 DNA sequence: TGTGCCTGGAGTTGGGTGGTCGGTTTAGGGCAAAGCAATCAGCCCCAGCATTTT. As protein: CAWSWVVGLGQSNQPQHF.